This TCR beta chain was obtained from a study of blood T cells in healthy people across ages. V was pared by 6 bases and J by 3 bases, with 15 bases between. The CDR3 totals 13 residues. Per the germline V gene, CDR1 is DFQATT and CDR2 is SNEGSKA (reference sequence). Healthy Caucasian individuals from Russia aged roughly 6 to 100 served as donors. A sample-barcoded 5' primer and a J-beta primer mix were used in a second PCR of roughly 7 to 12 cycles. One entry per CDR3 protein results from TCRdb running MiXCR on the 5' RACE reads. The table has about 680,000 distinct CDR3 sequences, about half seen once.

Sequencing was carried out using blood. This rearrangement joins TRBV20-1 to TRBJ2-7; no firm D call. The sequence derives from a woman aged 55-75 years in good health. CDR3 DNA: TGCAGTGCGTGGGGTCCTGGGAACTACGAGCAGTACTTC. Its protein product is CSAWGPGNYEQYF.